The 11 T cell receptor beta chains given below trace back to one sample, sequenced in a study of T cells in Graves' hyperthyroidism and ophthalmopathy (dated by TCRdb to between 2018 and 2020). Library method: multiplex PCR. The listed sequencing device is Illumina HiSeq 2000. The TCR beta CDR3 regions were amplified from RNA transcripts. The first round of RT-PCR for the TCR CDR3 was performed with the HTBI primer set and the Qiagen OneStep RT-PCR kit. The public reads were quality trimmed at Q25 with fastp and then assembled into clones with MiXCR by TCRdb, keeping productive beta chains. Entries that share a CDR3 protein sequence are merged under the most common genes and DNA. The sample yields some 300,000 distinct CDR3 sequences; around a fifth were counted once. The ten largest clones capture approximately 35% of the sample. The sample taken for sequencing was blood. The receptors stem from a man aged 50-60 years with Graves' ophthalmopathy.

This clonotype occurred a few times. This chain uses TRBV19 with TRBJ1-6; D remains unclear. Germline V gene lookup returns CDR1 LNHDA and CDR2 SQIVND (reference sequence). This CDR3 has 16 amino acids. V shed 7 bases and J shed 0 bases, with 13 bases lying between them. The CDR3 region has the DNA TGTGCCAGTATGAACAGCGCCTTCTCCTATAATTCACCCCTCCACTTT. It codes for CASMNSAFSYNSPLHF.

The sample holds a few counts of this clonotype. The chain recombines TRBV18 with TRBJ1-3; the D is unclear. The CDR3 runs to 15 residues. V was pared by 2 bases and J by 0 bases, with 8 bases between. Germline V gene lookup returns CDR1 KGHSH and CDR2 LQKENI. In DNA, the CDR3 is TGTGCCAGCTCACCAGGAAGAGCCTCTGGAAACACCATATATTTT. Translating it yields CASSPGRASGNTIYF.

Concerning this clonotype: Possible read error: a much larger clone is one base away. The chain links TRBV6-1 to TRBJ2-5; tentatively, D is TRBD1 or TRBD2 (5 bases each). Germline CDR1 MNHNS, CDR2 SASEGT. V lost 7 bases to trimming and J lost 2 bases, with 14 bases between them. This CDR3 region has 14 residues. For the CDR3, the DNA is TGTGCCAGCAACAACTGGGACGGGCAAGAGACCCAGTACTTC. It specifies CASNNWDGQETQYF.

At least ten counts were recorded for this clonotype. CDR3 in amino acids: CASSDGDRGKETQYF. CDR3 DNA sequence: TGTGCCAGCAGTGACGGGGACAGGGGTAAAGAGACCCAGTACTTC. V is TRBV2 and J is TRBJ2-5; 10 bases are shared with TRBD1. Trimming took 3 bases from V and 3 from J; bases not matched to a gene: 4. Germline loops: CDR1 SNHLY, CDR2 FYNNEI. The CDR3 loop spans 15 amino acids. The variable domain in full, completed from reference TRBV2 and TRBJ2-5, reads EPEVTQTPSHQVTQMGQEVILRCVPISNHLYFYWYRQILGQKVEFLVSFYNNEISEKSEIFDDQFSVERPDGSNFTLKIRSTKLEDSAMYFCASSDGDRGKETQYFGPGTRLLVL.

This clonotype came up a few times. The gene calls are TRBV6-1 and TRBJ2-2, with a tentative D call TRBD1 (6 bases). The CDR3 contains 14 residues. V was clipped by 9 bases and J by 5 bases, with 16 bases between them. From germline, CDR1 is MNHNS and CDR2 SASEGT. The CDR3 nucleotides are TGTGCCAGTTCAAAGGGACAAGGGACCGGGGAGCTGTTTTTT. As protein: CASSKGQGTGELFF.

This clonotype was observed many times. The V call is TRBV28, the J call TRBJ2-7; 11 nucleotides line up with TRBD1. The CDR3 has 17 amino acids. V lost 4 bases and J lost 3; bases outside the gene matches: 11. Germline V lookup: CDR1 MDHEN, CDR2 SYDVKM. The CDR3 DNA sequence: TGTGCCAGCAGTTCACACAGACGGGACAGGGGGATCTACGAGCAGTACTTC. Amino acids: CASSSHRRDRGIYEQYF.

This clonotype was seen at least ten times. This rearrangement joins TRBV3-1 to TRBJ1-1; TRBD1 is a possible D gene (6 bases). Trimming took 8 bases from V and 1 from J, leaving 8 bases between them. The CDR3 sequence is 12 residues long. CDR1 is LGHDT, CDR2 YNNKEL, per germline (reference sequence). CDR3 region: CASGGPNTEAFF. CDR3 coding DNA: TGTGCCAGCGGGGGGCCGAACACTGAAGCTTTCTTT.

The chain couples TRBV7-2 to TRBJ2-1, with D unresolved. Germline CDR1 and CDR2: SGHTA and FQGNSA. With 0 bases removed from V and 9 bases from J, the gap between germline ends came to 6 bases. This CDR3 has 12 amino acids. The DNA of the CDR3 is TGTGCCAGCAGCTTAGCGAAGCCTGAGCAGTTCTTC. Translating gives CASSLAKPEQFF.

This clonotype has a count of ten or more. The J gene is TRBJ2-7, the V gene TRBV11-2; maybe TRBD1 (5 bases). The ends were cut back, 5 bases at V and 2 bases at J, with 10 bases in the middle. Germline CDR1 SGHAT, CDR2 FQNNGV. The CDR3 length is 13 residues. Written as DNA, the CDR3 is TGTGCCAGCAGCCAAAACAGGCCCTACGAGCAGTACTTC. It yields the protein CASSQNRPYEQYF.

The rearrangement joins TRBV5-1 to TRBJ2-1; TRBD1 agrees at 7 bases. Germline CDR1 SGHRS, CDR2 YFSETQ. CDR3 length equals 12 residues. Trimming at V came to 6 bases and at J to 8 bases, leaving 5 bases not matched to a gene. The CDR3 here is CASTRDRDEQFF. DNA for the CDR3: TGCGCCAGCACCAGAGACAGGGATGAGCAGTTCTTC.

This clonotype showed up many times. The chain has TRBV28 and TRBJ1-2; D is unclear. This CDR3 comprises 13 residues. V shed 2 bases and J shed 4 bases, with 8 bases lying between them. Germline V gene lookup returns CDR1 MDHEN and CDR2 SYDVKM. The chain's CDR3 is CASSLRSVYGYTF. CDR3 sequence (DNA): TGTGCCAGCAGTTTACGGTCAGTCTATGGCTACACCTTC.